A single sample is the source of the 31 T cell receptor beta chains below, sequenced in a study of blood T cell repertoires in COVID-19. Data came from immunoSEQ multiplex PCR; TCRdb stores just in-frame clones and leaves some out. The table shows over 150,000 clones, with roughly 88% occurring only once. The sequencing sample was made of peripheral blood. These receptors were obtained from a woman aged 60-70 years with acute or convalescent COVID-19.

This chain links TRBV5-1 with TRBJ2-7; 9 positions agree with TRBD2. The V gene end was trimmed by 0 bases and the J gene end by 6 bases; junction bases not matched to a gene: 4. The CDR3 is 14 residues long. Germline V gene sequence: CDR1 SGHRS, CDR2 YFSETQ. This CDR3 reads CASSLGGGAVEQYF. The CDR3 DNA reads as TGCGCCAGCAGCTTGGGCGGGGGGGCGGTCGAGCAGTACTTC.

This chain connects TRBV9 to TRBJ1-4; D not certain. The CDR3 is made up of 16 amino acids. V gave up 4 bases and J gave up 7 bases, with 20 bases separating them. The germline gives CDR1 SGDLS, CDR2 YYNGEE. The CDR3 nucleotides read TGTGCCAGCAGCCCCAGCCATAGGAGGGCTACTGAAAAACTGTTTTTT. This translates into CASSPSHRRATEKLFF.

The V gene is TRBV10-3, the J gene TRBJ1-2; 10 bases line up with TRBD1. Germline loops: CDR1 ENHRY, CDR2 SYGVKD. Trimming removed 5 bases from V and 4 bases from J; junction bases left unmatched: 10. This CDR3 comprises 16 residues. The DNA for the CDR3 is TGTGCCATCAGTCCCGGGACAGGGGTGGGTGGCTATGGCTACACCTTC. Protein sequence: CAISPGTGVGGYGYTF.

The gene calls are TRBV5-1 and TRBJ2-5; tentatively, D is TRBD2 (6 bases). This CDR3 region has 16 residues. Looked up from germline, CDR1 is SGHRS and CDR2 is YFSETQ. The ends were cut back, 0 bases at V and 0 bases at J, with 12 bases in the middle. CDR3 DNA sequence: TGCGCCAGCAGCTTGGGTTCCTCGGGGGACCAAGAGACCCAGTACTTC. Translation gives CASSLGSSGDQETQYF.

This sequence joins TRBV9 and TRBJ2-5; 15 bases line up with TRBD2. The V gene's germline CDR1 is SGDLS and CDR2 YYNGEE. The junction had 9 bases not matched to a gene; V was cut back by 4 bases and J by 5 bases. This CDR3 has 17 amino acids. The CDR3, as DNA: TGTGCCAGCAGCCTAGGGACTAGCGGGGGGATGGGGGAGACCCAGTACTTC. Translation: CASSLGTSGGMGETQYF.

The sample holds one count of this clone. The gene calls are TRBV7-2 and TRBJ1-3; D may be TRBD1 (5 bases). Germline V CDR1 and CDR2: SGHTA, FQGNSA. CDR3 length: 15 residues. The ends were cut back, 5 bases at V and 4 bases at J, with 15 bases in the middle. The CDR3 bases are TGTGCCAGCAGCATAGAAGGGGCGAAAGGAAACACCATATATTTT. Translating it yields CASSIEGAKGNTIYF.

This clone was found once. The chain combines TRBV7-8 with TRBJ2-7; 8 bases map to TRBD2. The V segment lost 5 bases and the J segment 0 bases; nucleotides outside the gene matches: 9. The CDR3 runs to 16 residues. The germline CDR1 and CDR2 sequences are SGHVS and FQNEAQ. The CDR3 region is CASSPKGGGSSYEQYF. As DNA, the CDR3 is TGTGCCAGCAGCCCGAAGGGCGGGGGGAGCTCCTACGAGCAGTACTTC. Filled out from reference TRBV7-8 and TRBJ2-7, the complete variable domain reads GAGVSQSPRYKVAKRGQDVALRCDPISGHVSLFWYQQALGQGPEFLTYFQNEAQLDKSGLPSDRFFAERPEGSVSTLKIQRTQQEDSAVYLCASSPKGGGSSYEQYFGPGTRLTVT.

The rearrangement uses TRBV24-1 and TRBJ1-2; D not resolved. The CDR3 has 13 residues. V dropped 3 bases and J dropped 7 bases, with 11 bases sitting between them. Germline-derived CDR1 and CDR2 are KGHDR and SFDVKD. The CDR3 DNA sequence: TGTGCCACCAGTGATGCCACATCGGGTGGCTACACCTTC. The encoded protein is CATSDATSGGYTF.

This clone has just one count. The chain joins TRBV4-2 to TRBJ2-7; tentatively, D is TRBD1 (5 bases). CDR3 length: 15 residues. Germline V gene data show CDR1 as LGHNA and CDR2 as YNFKEQ. The V end was cut by 1 base, the J end by 2 bases, with 12 bases between. The CDR3 reads CASSQGTRSTYEQYF. Written as DNA, the CDR3 is TGTGCCAGCAGCCAAGGGACACGGTCTACCTACGAGCAGTACTTC.

The chain couples TRBV12-3 or TRBV12-4 to TRBJ1-5; perhaps TRBD1 as D (6 bases). The ends were cut back, 6 bases at V and 4 bases at J, with 10 bases in the middle. The CDR3 has 13 amino acids. The CDR3 sequence: CASSTTGNQPQHF. CDR3 nucleotides: TGTGCCAGCAGCACGACAGGTAATCAGCCCCAGCATTTT.

This clone rates as medium-sized. The chain combines TRBV12-5 with TRBJ1-5, with D unresolved. The CDR3 runs to 14 residues. The germline V and J ends were trimmed by 5 bases and 1 base, with 9 bases remaining between them. In germline, CDR1 is LGHNT, CDR2 FRNRAP. The CDR3 coding sequence is TGTGCTAGTGGTCCCCCGAGCAGCAATCAGCCCCAGCATTTT. This gives the protein CASGPPSSNQPQHF.

This chain links TRBV19 with TRBJ1-1; 7 bases are shared with TRBD1. CDR1 LNHDA and CDR2 SQIVND come from the germline V gene (reference sequence). The V gene end was trimmed by 7 bases and the J gene end by 1 base; junction bases not matched to a gene: 9. The CDR3 is 15 amino acids. The CDR3 sequence: CASTLAGTANTEAFF. The CDR3 nucleotides are TGTGCCAGTACCCTAGCCGGGACAGCGAACACTGAAGCTTTCTTT.

This sequence joins TRBV5-1 and TRBJ2-7; 12 bases align to TRBD2. V shed 0 bases and J 4 bases; nucleotides not matched to a gene: 11. Per germline, CDR1 SGHRS and CDR2 YFSETQ. The CDR3 consists of 18 residues. The CDR3 region is CASSLVPSGGARRYEQYF. CDR3 nucleotides: TGCGCCAGCAGCTTGGTCCCTAGCGGGGGGGCTAGGAGGTACGAGCAGTACTTC.

The V gene is TRBV6-2 or TRBV6-3, the J gene TRBJ1-2; perhaps TRBD1 as D (6 bases). The CDR3 runs 13 residues. V lost 2 bases to trimming and J lost 8 bases, with 12 bases between them. Germline lookup yields CDR1 MNHEY and CDR2 SVGEGT. CDR3 bases: TGTGCCAGCAGTTACGCGGACAGAGTAGGCTACACCTTC. As protein: CASSYADRVGYTF.

As DNA, the CDR3 is TGTGCCAGCAGCTCTCCAGGGGGGAGTAGCAATGAGCAGTTCTTC. This sequence encodes CASSSPGGSSNEQFF. The chain employs TRBV5-6 and TRBJ2-1; TRBD1 might be the D (7 bases). V was pared by 3 bases and J by 6 bases, with 16 bases between. This CDR3 comprises 15 residues. Germline V gives CDR1 SGHDT, CDR2 YYEEEE.

The chain recombines TRBV27 with TRBJ2-2; possibly TRBD2 for D (5 bases). V was cut by 4 bases and J by 2 bases, with 17 bases left in between. CDR3 length equals 17 residues. Germline CDR1 is MNHEY and CDR2 is SMNVEV (reference sequence). CDR3 amino acids: CASSSYLDWENTGELFF. DNA of the CDR3: TGTGCCAGCAGTTCATACTTGGACTGGGAAAACACCGGGGAGCTGTTTTTT.

The CDR3 DNA follows: TGTGCCAGCAGCCGGGACGGACAGAATCAGCCCCAGCATTTT. It encodes CASSRDGQNQPQHF. The chain joins TRBV7-2 to TRBJ1-5; D is perhaps TRBD1 (6 bases). The V end lost 5 bases, the J end lost 4 bases, and 12 bases lay between the germline ends. CDR1 is SGHTA, CDR2 FQGNSA, per germline. The CDR3 sequence is 14 residues long.

This rearrangement joins TRBV7-2 to TRBJ2-7, with D maybe TRBD2 (5 bases). The CDR3 totals 15 residues. The germline gives CDR1 SGHTA, CDR2 FQGNSA. Trimming took 1 base from V and 6 from J, leaving 16 bases between them. This chain's CDR3 is CASSLDPGWAGEQYF. DNA of the CDR3: TGTGCCAGCAGCTTAGATCCGGGGTGGGCTGGCGAGCAGTACTTC.

This clone was seen more than once but under ten times. J is TRBJ2-7 and V is TRBV7-2; D perhaps matches TRBD2 (5 bases). The CDR3 covers 13 residues. Germline V gene sequence: CDR1 SGHTA, CDR2 FQGNSA. Trimming took 5 bases from V and 1 from J, leaving 9 bases between them. The CDR3 here is CASSPRGSYEQYF. The CDR3 region has the DNA TGTGCCAGCAGCCCCCGCGGGTCCTACGAGCAGTACTTC.

This clone was detected only a few times. V is TRBV5-1 and J is TRBJ2-5; 10 positions agree with TRBD1. The CDR3 loop spans 16 amino acids. Germline CDR1 is SGHRS and CDR2 is YFSETQ. Trimming removed 4 bases from V and 4 bases from J; junction bases left unmatched: 10. The CDR3 DNA reads as TGCGCCAGCAGCAGGGGGGGACAGGGGATTATAGAGACCCAGTACTTC. This encodes CASSRGGQGIIETQYF.

The rearrangement links TRBV10-2 to TRBJ2-7, with TRBD1 matching over 9 bases. V was pared by 6 bases and J by 4 bases, with 7 bases of the junction left unmatched. The germline V gene has CDR1 WSHSY and CDR2 SAAADI. The CDR3 contains 14 residues. The CDR3 protein is CASRTGGVGYEQYF. The CDR3 DNA reads TGCGCCAGCAGGACAGGGGGAGTCGGGTACGAGCAGTACTTC.

J is TRBJ1-5 and V is TRBV6-5, with TRBD1 matching 8 bases. The CDR3 has 14 residues. Germline V CDR1 and CDR2: MNHEY, SVGAGI. With V trimmed by 6 bases and J by 2 bases, 3 bases remained unmatched. CDR3 sequence: CASRLDRGNQPQHF. The CDR3 DNA reads as TGTGCCAGCAGACTGGACAGGGGCAATCAGCCCCAGCATTTT.

The V gene is TRBV11-2, the J gene TRBJ1-2, with no clear D. The ends were cut back, 7 bases at V and 4 bases at J, with 13 bases in the middle. Germline V lookup: CDR1 SGHAT, CDR2 FQNNGV. This CDR3 comprises 13 residues. The CDR3 loop is CASTGTLGYGYTF. In nucleotides, the CDR3 is TGTGCCAGCACAGGAACTTTGGGCTATGGCTACACCTTC.

The chain carries TRBV7-3 and TRBJ2-3; D possibly corresponds to TRBD2 (7 bases). V was cut by 5 bases and J by 6 bases, with 24 bases left in between. The CDR3 length is 17 residues. Germline loops: CDR1 SGHTA, CDR2 FQGTGA. The CDR3 reads CASSPAGSAGAGDTQYF. CDR3 coding DNA: TGTGCCAGCAGCCCCGCGGGGTCGGCGGGGGCTGGGGATACGCAGTATTTT. The complete variable domain, with remaining parts taken from reference TRBV7-3 and TRBJ2-3, reads GAGVSQTPSNKVTEKGKYVELRCDPISGHTALYWYRQSLGQGPEFLIYFQGTGAADDSGLPNDRFFAVRPEGSVSTLKIQRTERGDSAVYLCASSPAGSAGAGDTQYFGPGTRLTVL.

The chain has TRBV2 and TRBJ2-3, with TRBD1 identical over 10 bases. Germline V gives CDR1 SNHLY, CDR2 FYNNEI. With V trimmed by 6 bases and J by 3 bases, 6 bases remained unmatched. CDR3 length: 15 amino acids. The CDR3 sequence is CASRGDRGKTDTQYF. The CDR3 coding sequence is TGTGCCAGCAGGGGGGACAGGGGTAAGACAGATACGCAGTATTTT.

V gene TRBV5-1 combines with J gene TRBJ2-7; maybe TRBD2 (5 bases). The CDR3 extends over 15 amino acids. Germline CDR1 reads SGHRS; CDR2 reads YFSETQ. With 0 bases removed from V and 0 bases from J, the gap between germline ends came to 10 bases. CDR3 bases: TGCGCCAGCAGCTTGGCGTCGGGGAGCTCCTACGAGCAGTACTTC. Translating gives CASSLASGSSYEQYF.

V is TRBV27 and J is TRBJ1-5; possibly TRBD1 for D (6 bases). From germline, CDR1 is MNHEY and CDR2 SMNVEV (reference sequence). V dropped 6 bases and J dropped 3 bases, with 9 bases sitting between them. The CDR3 is 13 residues long. The CDR3 sequence: CASRQGANQPQHF. The CDR3 bases are TGTGCCAGCAGACAGGGTGCCAATCAGCCCCAGCATTTT.

V usage is TRBV7-2 and J usage is TRBJ1-6; 9 bases fit TRBD1. Germline assignment: CDR1 SGHTA and CDR2 FQGNSA. The length of the CDR3 is 14 residues. V lost 6 bases, J lost 7 bases, and 4 bases stayed unmatched. The CDR3 here is CASRGTGFNSPLHF. The CDR3 region has the DNA TGTGCCAGCAGGGGGACAGGGTTCAATTCACCCCTCCACTTT.

The chain combines TRBV11-2 with TRBJ1-6; 9 bases line up with TRBD1. V dropped 5 bases and J dropped 8; count of bases not matched to a gene: 4. This CDR3 comprises 14 residues. Germline values: CDR1 SGHAT, CDR2 FQNNGV. The CDR3 is CASSPGTGHSPLHF. CDR3 in DNA: TGTGCCAGCAGCCCGGGGACAGGGCATTCACCCCTCCACTTT.

The chain links TRBV19 to TRBJ1-2; D unresolved. In germline, CDR1 is LNHDA, CDR2 SQIVND (reference sequence). This CDR3 is built from 13 residues. Trimming left V 8 bases short and J 8 bases short, with 18 bases between. The CDR3 sequence: CASGEVEAGGYTF. The CDR3 region has the DNA TGTGCCAGTGGTGAGGTCGAGGCTGGAGGCTACACCTTC.

V usage is TRBV6-5 and J usage is TRBJ2-1; 8 bases fit TRBD2. CDR1 and CDR2 (germline): MNHEY, SVGAGI. The CDR3 runs to 14 residues. With 2 bases clipped from V and 9 bases from J, the junction kept 6 bases outside the gene matches. The CDR3 loop is CASSYIRAGVEQFF. The CDR3 coding sequence is TGTGCCAGCAGTTACATAAGAGCGGGGGTTGAGCAGTTCTTC.